This entry lists 21 T cell receptor beta chains sequenced from one sample in a study of blood T cell repertoires in COVID-19. Some clones are missing from TCRdb's copy, which holds only in-frame ones; the method was immunoSEQ multiplex PCR. In the table there are 200,000 to 250,000 clones, approximately 83% of which are singletons. The source material was PBMCs or T cells enriched from blood (not recorded which). The receptor set was obtained from a woman aged 60 to 75 who had recovered from COVID-19.

Points on this clone: Other nucleotide sequences in the sample specify the same CDR3. V and J are TRBV19 and TRBJ1-4, with 8 bases fitting TRBD1. After removal of 5 bases from V and 8 bases from J, the junction contained 7 bases not matched to a gene. The CDR3 runs 14 residues. Germline lookup yields CDR1 LNHDA and CDR2 SQIVND (reference sequence). The CDR3 nucleotides are TGTGCCAGTAGTGATCAGGGGGCTAGGGAAAAACTGTTTTTT. This translates into CASSDQGAREKLFF.

The V and J genes are TRBV11-2 and TRBJ1-5, with unresolved D. This CDR3 has 13 amino acids. The germline V and J ends were trimmed by 4 bases and 6 bases, with 10 bases remaining between them. The germline V gene has CDR1 SGHAT and CDR2 FQNNGV. DNA of the CDR3: TGTGCCAGCAGCTCACAATCGGGTCAGCCCCAGCATTTT. Protein product: CASSSQSGQPQHF.

This rearrangement joins TRBV19 to TRBJ1-2; D is possibly TRBD1 (6 bases). Per the germline V gene, CDR1 is LNHDA and CDR2 is SQIVND (reference sequence). This CDR3 has 15 amino acids. V was clipped by 4 bases and J by 4 bases, with 16 bases between them. CDR3 sequence: CASSKLDRSSYGYTF. The CDR3 nucleotides read TGTGCCAGTAGTAAACTGGACAGAAGTTCCTATGGCTACACCTTC.

J is TRBJ1-2 and V is TRBV4-2; D is possibly TRBD1 (5 bases). The V gene's germline CDR1 is LGHNA and CDR2 YNFKEQ. Trimming pared 0 bases from V and 7 bases from J, leaving 15 bases between. The CDR3 is made up of 15 amino acids. Written as DNA, the CDR3 is TGTGCCAGCAGCCAAGATCTGGGGTACAGGCTTGGCTACACCTTC. Residues: CASSQDLGYRLGYTF.

The V call is TRBV5-1, the J call TRBJ1-3; TRBD1 agrees at 10 bases. Trimming cost V 2 bases and J 3 bases; bases outside gene matches: 2. Germline CDR1 is SGHRS and CDR2 is YFSETQ. The CDR3 loop spans 15 amino acids. Here the CDR3 DNA reads TGCGCCAGCAGCTTCGGACAGGGGGGTGGAAACACCATATATTTT. It translates to CASSFGQGGGNTIYF.

This chain uses TRBV2 with TRBJ1-6; D not resolved. The V end was cut by 8 bases, the J end by 5 bases, with 13 bases between. CDR3 length equals 14 residues. CDR1 is SNHLY, CDR2 FYNNEI, per germline. The CDR3 spells CASVNPPDNSPLHF. CDR3 coding DNA: TGTGCCAGCGTGAATCCCCCAGATAATTCACCCCTCCACTTT. Complete variable domain (other parts from reference TRBV2 and TRBJ1-6): EPEVTQTPSHQVTQMGQEVILRCVPISNHLYFYWYRQILGQKVEFLVSFYNNEISEKSEIFDDQFSVERPDGSNFTLKIRSTKLEDSAMYFCASVNPPDNSPLHFGNGTRLTVT.

The CDR3 loop reads CASSKVESGGSANEKLFF. The CDR3 nucleotides read TGTGCCAGCAGCAAAGTAGAATCTGGGGGGAGTGCTAATGAAAAACTGTTTTTT. This chain connects TRBV21-1 to TRBJ1-4. TRBV21-1 is labeled a pseudogene. The CDR3 length is 18 residues.

V usage is TRBV7-2 and J usage is TRBJ2-3; 9 bases line up with TRBD2. J lost 1 base, V lost 5 bases, and 4 bases had no gene match. CDR1 SGHTA and CDR2 FQGNSA come from the germline V gene. This CDR3 region has 15 residues. The CDR3 DNA reads TGTGCCAGCAGCCCTAGCGGGGTGGGCACAGATACGCAGTATTTT. Translation gives CASSPSGVGTDTQYF.

This sequence joins TRBV3-1 (or the pseudogene TRBV3-2) and TRBJ1-2, with D possibly being TRBD1 (5 bases). This CDR3 is 14 amino acids long. Germline V gene sequence: CDR1 LGHDT, CDR2 YNNKEL (reference sequence). Trimming cost V 1 base and J 3 bases, with 9 bases left between them. CDR3 bases: TGTGCCAGCAGCCAAGCTCGGGGGGACTATGGCTACACCTTC. Its translation is CASSQARGDYGYTF.

The genes are TRBV18 and TRBJ2-5; 8 bases line up with TRBD2. CDR1 is KGHSH, CDR2 LQKENI, per germline. J was trimmed by 5 bases and V by 3 bases; bases with no gene match: 8. CDR3 size: 15 residues. CDR3 protein: CASSPPAGGDETQYF. The CDR3 nucleotides read TGTGCCAGCTCACCCCCTGCGGGAGGCGATGAGACCCAGTACTTC.

The V gene is TRBV10-1, the J gene TRBJ2-7; TRBD1 aligns across 10 bases. CDR3 length equals 15 residues. Germline V CDR1 and CDR2: WNHNN, SYGVQD (reference sequence). J lost 2 bases, V lost 8 bases, and 9 bases had no gene match. This CDR3 is CASGDSGTGAYEQYF. The CDR3 DNA follows: TGCGCCAGCGGAGACTCCGGGACAGGGGCCTACGAGCAGTACTTC.

The chain carries TRBV5-6 and TRBJ1-4; D ambiguous. The V and J ends lost 2 bases and 4 bases respectively, with 9 bases between them. From germline, CDR1 is SGHDT and CDR2 YYEEEE. The CDR3 covers 14 residues. CDR3: CASSFWQFNEKLFF. The CDR3, as DNA: TGTGCCAGCAGCTTTTGGCAGTTTAATGAAAAACTGTTTTTT.

V gene TRBV5-1 combines with J gene TRBJ2-1; TRBD2 agrees at 9 bases. The ends lost 4 bases at V and 9 bases at J; junction bases unmatched: 14. CDR1 is SGHRS, CDR2 YFSETQ, per germline. The CDR3 is 16 residues long. This chain's CDR3 is CASSPGGREGPGEQFF. The CDR3 region has the DNA TGCGCCAGCAGCCCTGGAGGGCGGGAGGGCCCTGGTGAGCAGTTCTTC.

The genes are TRBV7-3 and TRBJ2-4; possibly TRBD1 for D (6 bases). V shed 3 bases and J shed 7 bases, with 10 bases lying between them. Germline V gene sequence: CDR1 SGHTA, CDR2 FQGTGA. This CDR3 has 13 residues. This CDR3 reads CASSLDQGNIQYF. In nucleotides, the CDR3 is TGTGCCAGCAGCTTGGACCAGGGGAACATTCAGTACTTC.

The chain combines TRBV20-1 with TRBJ2-3; 9 bases are a match to TRBD1. V dropped 3 bases and J dropped 4; count of bases not matched to a gene: 8. The CDR3 is 15 amino acids. From germline, CDR1 is DFQATT and CDR2 SNEGSKA (reference sequence). CDR3 coding DNA: TGCAGTGCTAGTGACGAGGGACAGGGTCCAGATACGCAGTATTTT. This translates into CSASDEGQGPDTQYF.

CDR3 DNA sequence: TGTGCCAGCTCACCACCGTACGGTACTAGCACAGATACGCAGTATTTT. As protein: CASSPPYGTSTDTQYF. The chain joins TRBV18 to TRBJ2-3; D uncertain. Germline V gives CDR1 KGHSH, CDR2 LQKENI. The V and J ends lost 0 bases and 0 bases respectively, with 10 bases between them. This CDR3 region has 16 residues.

The J gene is TRBJ2-7, the V gene TRBV19; no reliable D call. Per the germline V gene, CDR1 is LNHDA and CDR2 is SQIVND (reference sequence). Trimming cost V 5 bases and J 1 base, with 12 bases left between them. The CDR3 is 14 residues long. DNA for the CDR3: TGTGCCAGTAGTGAACGACGAGGATCCTACGAGCAGTACTTC. It codes for CASSERRGSYEQYF.

Only a few counts were recorded for this clone. CDR3 protein: CASSQGGTSGMSSYEQYF. CDR3 nucleotide sequence: TGTGCCAGCAGCCAAGGGGGGACTAGCGGGATGAGCTCCTACGAGCAGTACTTC. J is TRBJ2-7 and V is TRBV3-1 (or the pseudogene TRBV3-2), with 13 positions matching TRBD2. Germline-derived CDR1 and CDR2 are LGHDT and YNNKEL (reference sequence). The CDR3 runs 18 residues. V was clipped by 1 base and J by 0 bases; unmatched bases: 6.

This clone was observed a single time. CDR3 sequence reads: CASSYSPGQPEAFF. The CDR3 nucleotides read TGTGCCAGCAGTTACTCGCCGGGACAGCCCGAAGCTTTCTTT. V is TRBV6-5 and J is TRBJ1-1; 7 bases agree with TRBD1. The germline V gene encodes CDR1 MNHEY and CDR2 SVGAGI. CDR3 size: 14 residues. With V trimmed by 0 bases and J by 8 bases, 6 bases remained unmatched.

This chain links TRBV6-1 with TRBJ2-7; 7 bases fit TRBD1. Germline trimming cut 2 bases from V and 4 bases from J; bases unmatched to any gene: 14. Germline loops: CDR1 MNHNS, CDR2 SASEGT. The CDR3 runs to 17 residues. In nucleotides, the CDR3 is TGTGCCAGCAGTGAATTTAGGGGGCGGGCGAGAGGGTACGAGCAGTACTTC. Amino acid sequence: CASSEFRGRARGYEQYF.

This clone was counted a single time. This chain links TRBV7-2 with TRBJ2-3; D gene ambiguous. CDR1 is SGHTA, CDR2 FQGNSA, per germline. Trimming stripped 2 bases from V and 1 base from J, with 16 bases between. This CDR3 region has 17 residues. The CDR3 sequence is CASSLNGRAMGTDTQYF. CDR3 nucleotides: TGTGCCAGCAGCTTAAACGGAAGAGCGATGGGCACAGATACGCAGTATTTT.